This T cell receptor (beta chain) was captured in a study of cytomegalovirus exposure and HLA in healthy donors. Study as a whole: HLA-typed donors contributed around 88 million unique TCRs, which were held in an early data release. Study-level findings and limits: Cytomegalovirus association was assigned to about 150 TCR beta chains. Specificity for CMV antigens was confirmed in vitro for three of the CMV-associated chains.

This clone occurred once. Its target is unknown. The CDR3 is made up of 15 amino acids. Germline CDR1 LNHDA, CDR2 SQIVND (reference sequence). Trimming removed 5 bases at V and 0 bases at J, with 11 bases between. PCR was performed using 60 Vbeta and 13 Jbeta primers. The repertoire was sequenced with immunoSEQ multiplex PCR; TCRdb's copy has only in-frame clones and lacks some. The profile shows 160,000 or so clones, around 77% of them singletons. J is TRBJ1-3 and V is TRBV19; D is unresolved. Sequences were obtained from PBMCs. This clonotype was obtained from a man between 60 and 75 years old in good health and CMV-seronegative. This CDR3 reads CASSLDGSSGNTIYF. CDR3 coding DNA: TGTGCCAGTAGTCTCGACGGGAGCTCTGGAAACACCATATATTTT.